This T cell receptor (beta chain) was identified during a study of T cells in Graves' hyperthyroidism and ophthalmopathy. Uncontrolled infection, other autoimmune disease, pregnancy or lactation excluded patients. This CDR3 has 14 amino acids. Trimming took off 1 base at V and 8 bases at J, with 14 bases between the two ends. CDR1 is MNHEY and CDR2 is SVGAGI in the germline V gene. The CDR3 regions of TCR beta were amplified from RNA transcripts. In the first-round RT-PCR of the TCR CDR3, the HTBI primer set was used. TCRdb reprocessed the multiplex PCR reads with MiXCR, giving one entry per CDR3 protein. There are 690,000 or so distinct CDR3 sequences in the sample; around a sixth occur only once, and 15% to 20% lies in the top ten.

This receptor was obtained from a woman in her 50s with Graves' hyperthyroidism that later progressed to Graves' ophthalmopathy. The rearrangement uses TRBV6-5 and TRBJ1-2; the D gene is possibly TRBD1 (6 bases). The specimen was blood. This CDR3 reads CASSYYGTNLGYTF. The CDR3 nucleotides are TGTGCCAGCAGTTACTACGGGACAAATCTCGGCTACACCTTC.